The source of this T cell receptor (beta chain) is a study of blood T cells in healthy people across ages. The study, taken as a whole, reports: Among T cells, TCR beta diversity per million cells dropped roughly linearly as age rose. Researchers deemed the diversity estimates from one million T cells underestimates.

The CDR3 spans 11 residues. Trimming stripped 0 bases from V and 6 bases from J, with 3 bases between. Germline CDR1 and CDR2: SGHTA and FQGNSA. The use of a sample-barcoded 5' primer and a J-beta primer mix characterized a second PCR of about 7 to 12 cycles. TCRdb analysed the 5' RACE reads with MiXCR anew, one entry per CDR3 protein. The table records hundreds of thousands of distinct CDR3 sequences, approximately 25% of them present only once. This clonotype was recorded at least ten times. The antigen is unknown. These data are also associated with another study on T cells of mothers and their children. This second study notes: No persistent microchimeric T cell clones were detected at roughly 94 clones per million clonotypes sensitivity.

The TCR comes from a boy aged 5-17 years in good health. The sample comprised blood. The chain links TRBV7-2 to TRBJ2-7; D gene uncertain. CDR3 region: CASSLALEQYF. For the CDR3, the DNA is TGTGCCAGCAGCTTAGCTCTCGAGCAGTACTTC. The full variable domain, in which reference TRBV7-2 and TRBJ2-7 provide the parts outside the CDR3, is GAGVSQSPSNKVTEKGKDVELRCDPISGHTALYWYRQSLGQGLEFLIYFQGNSAPDKSGLPSDRFSAERTGGSVSTLTIQRTQQEDSAVYLCASSLALEQYFGPGTRLTVT.